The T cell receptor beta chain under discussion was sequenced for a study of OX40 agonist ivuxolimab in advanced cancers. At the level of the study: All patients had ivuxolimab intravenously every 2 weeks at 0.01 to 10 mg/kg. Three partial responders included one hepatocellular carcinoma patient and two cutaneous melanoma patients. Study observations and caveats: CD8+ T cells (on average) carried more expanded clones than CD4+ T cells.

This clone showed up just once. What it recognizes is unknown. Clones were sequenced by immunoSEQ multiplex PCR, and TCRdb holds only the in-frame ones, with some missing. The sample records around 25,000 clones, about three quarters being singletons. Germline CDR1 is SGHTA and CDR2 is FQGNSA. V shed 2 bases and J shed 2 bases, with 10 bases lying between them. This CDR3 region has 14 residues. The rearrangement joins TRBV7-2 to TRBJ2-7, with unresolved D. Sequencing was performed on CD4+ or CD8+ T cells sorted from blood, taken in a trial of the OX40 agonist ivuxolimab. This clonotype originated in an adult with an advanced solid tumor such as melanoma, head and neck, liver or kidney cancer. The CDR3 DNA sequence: TGTGCCAGCAGCTTAACCCCCGGAACCTACGAGCAGTACTTC. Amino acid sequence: CASSLTPGTYEQYF. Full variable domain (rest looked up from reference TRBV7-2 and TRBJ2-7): GAGVSQSPSNKVTEKGKDVELRCDPISGHTALYWYRQSLGQGLEFLIYFQGNSAPDKSGLPSDRFSAERTGGSVSTLTIQRTQQEDSAVYLCASSLTPGTYEQYFGPGTRLTVT.